The 14 T cell receptor beta chains presented below share a single source sample, sequenced in a study of blood T cells in healthy people across ages (dated by TCRdb to the mid-2010s). The library was made by 5' RACE. These reads were obtained on an Illumina HiSeq 2500. A second PCR of roughly 7 to 11 cycles was performed with a sample-barcoded 5' primer and a J-beta primer mix. TCRdb trimmed public reads at Q25 via fastp, called clones via MiXCR and kept in-frame beta chains. Entries are consolidated by CDR3 protein sequence, retaining the most common genes and DNA. Counted in this sample were 1.5 million to 1.8 million distinct CDR3 sequences; around 40% of them appeared once. Clones ranked in the top ten supply approximately 4.1% of the sample. Sequenced input: blood. The receptor set was obtained from a woman aged 18-29 years in good health.

The V and J genes are TRBV27 and TRBJ2-5, with 13 bases identical to TRBD2. CDR1 is MNHEY, CDR2 SMNVEV, per germline (reference sequence). With 7 bases clipped from V and 11 bases from J, the junction kept 13 bases outside the gene matches. There are 15 residues in the CDR3. The CDR3 DNA reads TGTGCCAGCACCCTAGGGACTAGCGGGGACAATGAGCAGTACTTC. This encodes CASTLGTSGDNEQYF.

The chain couples TRBV5-5 to TRBJ2-7; no clear D gene. In germline, CDR1 is SGHKS, CDR2 YYEKEE (reference sequence). Trimming stripped 0 bases from V and 8 bases from J, with 9 bases between. There are 12 residues in the CDR3. In DNA form, the CDR3 reads TGTGCCAGCAGCTTGGACAGTCCTCAGCAGTACTTC. This sequence encodes CASSLDSPQQYF.

The chain links TRBV6-5 to TRBJ1-2; 9 nucleotides match TRBD1. This CDR3 contains 14 residues. Trimming took 7 bases from V and 5 from J; bases not matched to a gene: 8. Germline values: CDR1 MNHEY, CDR2 SVGAGI. The CDR3 sequence is CASTTGGDGYGYTF. In nucleotides, the CDR3 is TGTGCCAGCACCACAGGGGGCGATGGATATGGCTACACCTTC.

V gene TRBV21-1 combines with J gene TRBJ1-2; TRBD1 is the table's D call, not checked against the DNA. TRBV21-1 is listed as a pseudogene. This CDR3 is 15 amino acids long. CDR3 sequence reads: CASSERTGGDYGYTF. CDR3 nucleotide sequence: TGTGCCAGCAGCGAGAGGACAGGGGGCGACTATGGCTACACCTTC.

With regard to this clonotype: Mismatch with germline at one junction end may stem from a read error. The gene calls are TRBV5-5 and TRBJ2-5; D is perhaps TRBD1 (6 bases). The J call may be incorrect, as the DNA end agrees better with TRBJ2-7. The CDR3 loop spans 12 amino acids. Germline lookup yields CDR1 SGHKS and CDR2 YYEKEE (reference sequence). The chain's CDR3 is CDSSGRGSEQYF. The DNA for the CDR3 is TGTGACAGCAGCGGCAGGGGTAGCGAGCAGTACTTC.

The chain recombines TRBV12-3 or TRBV12-4 with TRBJ1-2, with no clear D. V was pared by 6 bases and J by 5 bases, with 28 bases between. The CDR3 sequence is 18 residues long. The CDR3 nucleotides read TGTGCCAGCAGACACGAGTTCACTGTAGGGCGGGTTTATTATGGCTACACCTTC. Translation gives CASRHEFTVGRVYYGYTF.

This clonotype was seen only a few times. The chain uses TRBV28 and TRBJ2-3; tentatively, D is TRBD1 or TRBD2 (5 bases each). From germline, CDR1 is MDHEN and CDR2 SYDVKM. CDR3 size: 19 residues. Deletions cut 3 bases from V and 1 base from J, with 23 bases between. DNA of the CDR3: TGTGCCAGCAGTTTGTCGCGGGCGAAAGGGGCAGTTCGCACAGATACGCAGTATTTT. Translating gives CASSLSRAKGAVRTDTQYF. The full variable domain, its missing parts supplied by reference TRBV28 and TRBJ2-3, is DVKVTQSSRYLVKRTGEKVFLECVQDMDHENMFWYRQDPGLGLRLIYFSYDVKMKEKGDIPEGYSVSREKKERFSLILESASTNQTSMYLCASSLSRAKGAVRTDTQYFGPGTRLTVL.

In this sample, this clonotype turned up a few times. J is TRBJ1-6 and V is TRBV30, with 11 bases aligning to TRBD1. V lost 1 base, J lost 8 bases, and 4 bases stayed unmatched. The V gene's germline CDR1 is GTSNPN and CDR2 SVGIG (reference sequence). This CDR3 has 15 residues. For the CDR3, the DNA is TGTGCCTGGAGTGCCGGGACAGGGGGTTATTCACCCCTCCACTTT. This sequence encodes CAWSAGTGGYSPLHF.

The V gene is TRBV18, the J gene TRBJ2-2; D remains unclear. The V and J ends lost 3 bases and 1 base respectively, with 9 bases between them. CDR1 is KGHSH, CDR2 LQKENI, per germline. This CDR3 spans 15 amino acids. The CDR3 bases are TGTGCCAGCTCACCTAGAGATCAGAACACCGGGGAGCTGTTTTTT. This codes for CASSPRDQNTGELFF.

The V call is TRBV4-3, the J call TRBJ1-6; TRBD1 might be the D (5 bases). V was pared by 6 bases and J by 10 bases, with 16 bases between. This CDR3 is built from 14 residues. Looked up from germline, CDR1 is LGHNA and CDR2 is YSLEER. The CDR3 nucleotides read TGCGCCAGCAGAGATCAGGGTTCTGTCTCACCCCTCCACTTT. This encodes CASRDQGSVSPLHF.

This clonotype was picked up a small number of times. V usage is TRBV29-1 and J usage is TRBJ2-3, with D perhaps matching TRBD1 (6 bases). CDR1 SQVTM and CDR2 ANQGSEA come from the germline V gene. The CDR3 extends over 14 amino acids. V gave up 4 bases and J gave up 2 bases, with 13 bases separating them. DNA for the CDR3: TGCAGCGTTGCAACAGGGTTGGACACAGATACGCAGTATTTT. It yields the protein CSVATGLDTDTQYF.

With regard to this clonotype: One end of the junction does not line up with germline, which may come from a read error. V gene TRBV7-7 combines with J gene TRBJ2-7; 7 positions match TRBD2. Germline CDR1 and CDR2: SSHAT and FNYEAQ (reference sequence). The CDR3 is 14 residues long. This chain's CDR3 is CASSIGLGNYEQYF. For the CDR3, the DNA is TGTGCTAGCAGCATAGGACTAGGAAACTACGAGCAGTACTTC. Drawing the rest from reference TRBV7-7 and TRBJ2-7, the complete variable domain is GAGVSQSPRYKVTKRGQDVTLRCDPISSHATLYWYQQALGQGPEFLTYFNYEAQPDKSGLPSDRFSAERPEGSISTLTIQRTEQRDSAMYRCASSIGLGNYEQYFGPGTRLTVT.

This clonotype was picked up a small number of times. V and J are TRBV20-1 and TRBJ1-2; D is unresolved. CDR1 is DFQATT and CDR2 is SNEGSKA in the germline V gene (reference sequence). V lost 2 bases and J 4 bases, leaving 11 bases between the germline ends. CDR3 length equals 13 residues. The CDR3 is CSARTPPSYGYTF. The CDR3 nucleotides read TGCAGTGCTAGAACCCCACCGAGCTATGGCTACACCTTC.

The chain couples TRBV4-3 to TRBJ2-1; TRBD1 is a possible D gene (6 bases). The CDR3 is made up of 14 amino acids. V was shortened by 1 base and J by 5 bases, with 9 bases between the two germline ends. Germline CDR1 reads LGHNA; CDR2 reads YSLEER. The CDR3 protein is CASSQGTEDNEQFF. The CDR3 DNA reads as TGCGCCAGCAGCCAAGGGACAGAAGACAATGAGCAGTTCTTC.